The 14 T cell receptor beta chains reported below all come from one sample, sequenced in a study of blood T cell repertoires in COVID-19. Only in-frame clones appear in the TCRdb table, and some are missing; sequencing was by immunoSEQ multiplex PCR. The table has hundreds of thousands of clones, roughly 80% seen once; the top ten hold roughly 4.9%. Sequencing was done on a sample of peripheral blood. All receptors come from an elderly woman with active or convalescent COVID-19.

V gene TRBV11-2 combines with J gene TRBJ1-3; no definite D call. Trimming took 5 bases from V and 0 from J, leaving 11 bases between them. This CDR3 has 15 residues. Germline loops: CDR1 SGHAT, CDR2 FQNNGV. The CDR3 nucleotides read TGTGCCAGCAGCCCGACTGGTGTCTCTGGAAACACCATATATTTT. This codes for CASSPTGVSGNTIYF.

This clone showed up just once. The chain has TRBV21-1 and TRBJ2-2; TRBD2, as called in the table, went unchecked against the DNA. TRBV21-1 is a recognized pseudogene. CDR3 size: 11 residues. The CDR3 DNA reads as TGTGCCAGCAGCAACTGCGGGGAGCTGTTTTTT. It yields the protein CASSNCGELFF.

This chain joins TRBV19 and TRBJ1-2; the D gene is possibly TRBD1 (5 bases). The germline gives CDR1 LNHDA, CDR2 SQIVND (reference sequence). This CDR3 region has 14 residues. Trimming took off 9 bases at V and 8 bases at J, with 22 bases between the two ends. The CDR3 region is CASTQREGRRGYTF. CDR3 coding DNA: TGTGCCAGCACCCAACGGGAGGGGCGGCGGGGCTACACCTTC.

This clone was found a few times. The V and J genes are TRBV18 and TRBJ1-4; D call uncertain. Trimming removed 3 bases from V and 7 bases from J, with 15 bases in between. The germline CDR1 and CDR2 sequences are KGHSH and LQKENI. This CDR3 comprises 15 residues. CDR3: CASSPAYLSGEKLFF. The DNA for the CDR3 is TGTGCCAGCTCACCCGCCTACCTTAGCGGTGAAAAACTGTTTTTT.

The V call is TRBV30, the J call TRBJ1-1, with 8 bases identical to TRBD1. V shed 5 bases and J 0 bases; nucleotides not matched to a gene: 2. The CDR3 has 13 residues. Germline V gene data show CDR1 as GTSNPN and CDR2 as SVGIG (reference sequence). The chain's CDR3 is CAWVDRVNTEAFF. CDR3 in DNA: TGTGCCTGGGTGGACAGGGTGAACACTGAAGCTTTCTTT.

The chain couples TRBV6-6 to TRBJ1-2; TRBD1 matches 7 bases. Germline V gene data show CDR1 as MNHNY and CDR2 as SVGAGI (reference sequence). With 9 bases clipped from V and 3 bases from J, the junction kept 10 bases outside the gene matches. The CDR3 runs 14 residues. The chain's CDR3 is CASSTRQGYYGYTF. The DNA for the CDR3 is TGTGCCAGTAGCACCCGACAGGGATACTATGGCTACACCTTC.

The rearrangement joins TRBV6-1 to TRBJ1-6; no firm D call. Germline lookup yields CDR1 MNHNS and CDR2 SASEGT. The CDR3 sequence is 14 residues long. V lost 2 bases and J lost 9, with 11 bases in between. In nucleotides, the CDR3 is TGTGCCAGCAGTGAATCTGGCAGAATTTCACCCCTCCACTTT. Protein product: CASSESGRISPLHF.

This clone was counted a single time. The rearrangement links TRBV19 to TRBJ1-2, with TRBD1 matching 8 bases. The CDR3 has 15 amino acids. Germline CDR1 reads LNHDA; CDR2 reads SQIVND (reference sequence). Trimming took 4 bases from V and 4 from J; bases not matched to a gene: 8. The CDR3 nucleotides read TGTGCCAGTAGTAGAGGACAGGGCGGTTCCTATGGCTACACCTTC. Translation gives CASSRGQGGSYGYTF. Based on the CDR3 plus reference TRBV19 and TRBJ1-2, the full variable domain is DGGITQSPKYLFRKEGQNVTLSCEQNLNHDAMYWYRQDPGQGLRLIYYSQIVNDFQKGDIAEGYSVSREKKESFPLTVTSAQKNPTAFYLCASSRGQGGSYGYTFGSGTRLTVV.

The chain recombines TRBV2 with TRBJ2-7, with TRBD1 matching over 8 bases. The germline V gene encodes CDR1 SNHLY and CDR2 FYNNEI. There are 16 residues in the CDR3. After removal of 2 bases from V and 5 bases from J, the junction contained 11 bases not matched to a gene. CDR3 region: CASSERSTGGLNEQYF. Written as DNA, the CDR3 is TGTGCCAGCAGTGAAAGGAGTACAGGGGGTTTGAACGAGCAGTACTTC.

This clone came up a few times. The chain has TRBV12-3 or TRBV12-4 and TRBJ1-5; no clear D gene. The CDR3 is 12 amino acids. V was clipped by 6 bases and J by 5 bases, with 8 bases between them. CDR3 amino acids: CASRSRYQPQHF. In DNA form, the CDR3 reads TGTGCCAGCAGGTCTCGTTATCAGCCCCAGCATTTT.

The genes are TRBV15 and TRBJ2-5, with TRBD2 matching 9 bases. Germline V gene sequence: CDR1 LNHNV, CDR2 YYDKDF (reference sequence). V gave up 0 bases and J gave up 5 bases; unmatched junction bases: 4. The CDR3 runs 15 residues. The CDR3 region is CATSRDKLAGETQYF. CDR3 DNA sequence: TGTGCCACCAGCAGAGATAAGCTAGCGGGGGAGACCCAGTACTTC.

V and J are TRBV11-2 and TRBJ1-2; D remains ambiguous. The CDR3 spans 13 residues. Per germline, CDR1 SGHAT and CDR2 FQNNGV. V shed 1 base and J shed 7 bases, with 10 bases lying between them. CDR3 bases: TGTGCCAGCAGCTTAGGCCCCCAACTTGGCTACACCTTC. Translated, it gives CASSLGPQLGYTF.

This chain joins TRBV30 and TRBJ1-5; 9 bases align to TRBD1. Trimming cost V 3 bases and J 0 bases; bases outside gene matches: 3. The CDR3 runs 15 residues. Germline CDR1 GTSNPN, CDR2 SVGIG (reference sequence). The DNA for the CDR3 is TGTGCCTGGAGACAGGGGGCTAATAGCAATCAGCCCCAGCATTTT. The encoded protein is CAWRQGANSNQPQHF.

The chain joins TRBV19 to TRBJ2-7; D perhaps matches TRBD1 (6 bases). This CDR3 has 13 residues. CDR1 and CDR2 (germline): LNHDA, SQIVND (reference sequence). V lost 6 bases and J 3 bases, leaving 12 bases between the germline ends. CDR3 residues: CASSQTGSYEQYF. The CDR3 coding sequence is TGTGCCAGTAGCCAGACAGGAAGCTACGAGCAGTACTTC.